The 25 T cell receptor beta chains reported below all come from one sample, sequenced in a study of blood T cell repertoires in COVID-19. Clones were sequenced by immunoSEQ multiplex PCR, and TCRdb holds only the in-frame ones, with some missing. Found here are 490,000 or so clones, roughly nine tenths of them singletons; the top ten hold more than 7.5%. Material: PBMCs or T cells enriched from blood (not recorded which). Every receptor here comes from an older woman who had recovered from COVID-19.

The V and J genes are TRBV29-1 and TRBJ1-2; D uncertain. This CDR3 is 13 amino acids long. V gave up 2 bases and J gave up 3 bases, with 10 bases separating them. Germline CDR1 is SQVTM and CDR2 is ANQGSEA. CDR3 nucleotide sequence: TGCAGCGTTGAATGGGTTCGGGACTATGGCTACACCTTC. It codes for CSVEWVRDYGYTF.

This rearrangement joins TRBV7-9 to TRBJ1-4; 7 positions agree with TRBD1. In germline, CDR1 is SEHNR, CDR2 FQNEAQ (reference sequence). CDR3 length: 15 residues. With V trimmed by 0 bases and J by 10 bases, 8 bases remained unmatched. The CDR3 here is CASSLAGTAEGKLFF. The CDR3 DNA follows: TGTGCCAGCAGCTTAGCTGGGACAGCCGAGGGAAAACTGTTTTTT. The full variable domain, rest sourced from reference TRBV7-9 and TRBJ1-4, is DTGVSQNPRHKITKRGQNVTFRCDPISEHNRLYWYRQTLGQGPEFLTYFQNEAQLEKSRLLSDRFSAERPKGSFSTLEIQRTEQGDSAMYLCASSLAGTAEGKLFFGSGTQLSVL.

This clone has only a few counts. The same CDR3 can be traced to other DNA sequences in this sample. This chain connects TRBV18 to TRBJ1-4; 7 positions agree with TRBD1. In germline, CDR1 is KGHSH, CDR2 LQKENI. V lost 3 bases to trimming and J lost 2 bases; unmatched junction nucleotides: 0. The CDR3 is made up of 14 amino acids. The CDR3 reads CASSPGQTNEKLFF. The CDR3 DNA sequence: TGTGCCAGCTCACCGGGACAGACTAATGAAAAACTGTTTTTT.

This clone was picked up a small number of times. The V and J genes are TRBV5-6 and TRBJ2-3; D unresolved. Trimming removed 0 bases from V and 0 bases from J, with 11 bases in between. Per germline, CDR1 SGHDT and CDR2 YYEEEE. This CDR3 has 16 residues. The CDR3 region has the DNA TGTGCCAGCAGCTTGGGGGCTCAGCTTAGCACAGATACGCAGTATTTT. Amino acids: CASSLGAQLSTDTQYF.

The DNA of the CDR3 is TGCGCCAGCAGCCCGGGGACTAGCGGGGGGGCGTATGAGCAGTTCTTC. Translated: CASSPGTSGGAYEQFF. The chain couples TRBV5-1 to TRBJ2-1, with 16 bases identical to TRBD2. V shed 4 bases and J 8 bases; nucleotides not matched to a gene: 6. CDR1 is SGHRS and CDR2 is YFSETQ in the germline V gene. The CDR3 runs 16 residues. The complete variable domain, with remaining parts taken from reference TRBV5-1 and TRBJ2-1, reads KAGVTQTPRYLIKTRGQQVTLSCSPISGHRSVSWYQQTPGQGLQFLFEYFSETQRNKGNFPGRFSGRQFSNSRSEMNVSTLELGDSALYLCASSPGTSGGAYEQFFGPGTRLTVL.

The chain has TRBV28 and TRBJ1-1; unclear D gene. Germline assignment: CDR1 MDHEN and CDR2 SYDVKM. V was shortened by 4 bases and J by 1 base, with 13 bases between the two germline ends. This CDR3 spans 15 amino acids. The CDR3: CASSYPSLGNTEAFF. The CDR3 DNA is TGTGCCAGCAGTTACCCGAGCCTAGGGAACACTGAAGCTTTCTTT. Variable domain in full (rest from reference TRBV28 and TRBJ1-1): DVKVTQSSRYLVKRTGEKVFLECVQDMDHENMFWYRQDPGLGLRLIYFSYDVKMKEKGDIPEGYSVSREKKERFSLILESASTNQTSMYLCASSYPSLGNTEAFFGQGTRLTVV.

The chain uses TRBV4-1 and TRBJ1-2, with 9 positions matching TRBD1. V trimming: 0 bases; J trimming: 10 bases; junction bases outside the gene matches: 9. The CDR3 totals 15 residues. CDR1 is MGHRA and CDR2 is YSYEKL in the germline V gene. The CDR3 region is CASSQEWGTGKDYTF. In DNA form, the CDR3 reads TGCGCCAGCAGCCAAGAATGGGGGACAGGGAAGGACTACACCTTC.

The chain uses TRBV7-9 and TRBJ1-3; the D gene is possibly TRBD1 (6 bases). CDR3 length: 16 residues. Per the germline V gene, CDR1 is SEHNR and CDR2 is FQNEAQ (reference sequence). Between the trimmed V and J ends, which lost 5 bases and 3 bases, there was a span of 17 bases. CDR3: CASSPKGQGGGNTIYF. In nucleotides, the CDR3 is TGTGCCAGCAGCCCAAAGGGCCAAGGGGGTGGAAACACCATATATTTT.

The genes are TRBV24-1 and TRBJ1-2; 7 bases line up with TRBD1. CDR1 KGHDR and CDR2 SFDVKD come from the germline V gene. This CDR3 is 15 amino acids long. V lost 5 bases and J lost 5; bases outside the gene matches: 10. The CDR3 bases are TGTGCCACCAGTGTCCTAGGACAGGACGATTATGGCTACACCTTC. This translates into CATSVLGQDDYGYTF.

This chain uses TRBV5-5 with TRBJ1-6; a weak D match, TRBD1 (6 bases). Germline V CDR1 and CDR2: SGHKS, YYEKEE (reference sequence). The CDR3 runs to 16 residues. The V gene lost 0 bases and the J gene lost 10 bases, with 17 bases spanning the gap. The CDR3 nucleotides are TGTGCCAGCAGCTTGGAGCCAACGAGGACAGCCTCACCCCTCCACTTT. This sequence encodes CASSLEPTRTASPLHF.

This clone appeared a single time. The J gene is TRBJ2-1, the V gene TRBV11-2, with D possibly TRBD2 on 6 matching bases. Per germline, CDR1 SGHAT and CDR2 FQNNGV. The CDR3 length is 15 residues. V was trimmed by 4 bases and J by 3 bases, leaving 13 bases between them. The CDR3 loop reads CASSSKTSIYNEQFF. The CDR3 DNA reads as TGTGCCAGCAGCTCGAAGACTAGTATCTACAATGAGCAGTTCTTC. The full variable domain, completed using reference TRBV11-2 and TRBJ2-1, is EAGVAQSPRYKIIEKRQSVAFWCNPISGHATLYWYQQILGQGPKLLIQFQNNGVVDDSQLPKDRFSAERLKGVDSTLKIQPAKLEDSAVYLCASSSKTSIYNEQFFGPGTRLTVL.

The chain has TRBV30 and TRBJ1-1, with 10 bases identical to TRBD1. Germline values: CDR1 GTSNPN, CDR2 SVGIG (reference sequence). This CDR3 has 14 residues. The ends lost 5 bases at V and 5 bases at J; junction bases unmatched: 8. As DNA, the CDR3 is TGTGCCTGGGGCCGACAGGGGGCAAGGACTGAAGCTTTCTTT. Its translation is CAWGRQGARTEAFF.

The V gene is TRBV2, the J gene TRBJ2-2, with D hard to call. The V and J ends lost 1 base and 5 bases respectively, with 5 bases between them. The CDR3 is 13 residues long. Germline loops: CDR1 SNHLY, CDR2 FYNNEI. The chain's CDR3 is CASSEGATGELFF. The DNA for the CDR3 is TGTGCCAGCAGTGAAGGAGCGACCGGGGAGCTGTTTTTT.

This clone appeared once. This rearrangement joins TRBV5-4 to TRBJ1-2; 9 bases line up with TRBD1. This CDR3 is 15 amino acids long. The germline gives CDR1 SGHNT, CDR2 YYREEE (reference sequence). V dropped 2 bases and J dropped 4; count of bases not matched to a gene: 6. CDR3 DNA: TGTGCCAGCAGCTTCAGGGACAGGGCTTCCTATGGCTACACCTTC. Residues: CASSFRDRASYGYTF.

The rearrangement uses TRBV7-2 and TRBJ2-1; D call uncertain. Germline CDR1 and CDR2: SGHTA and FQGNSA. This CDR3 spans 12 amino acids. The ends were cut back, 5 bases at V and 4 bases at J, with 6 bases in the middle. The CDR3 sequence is CASSQVYNEQFF. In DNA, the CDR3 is TGTGCCAGCAGCCAGGTTTACAATGAGCAGTTCTTC.

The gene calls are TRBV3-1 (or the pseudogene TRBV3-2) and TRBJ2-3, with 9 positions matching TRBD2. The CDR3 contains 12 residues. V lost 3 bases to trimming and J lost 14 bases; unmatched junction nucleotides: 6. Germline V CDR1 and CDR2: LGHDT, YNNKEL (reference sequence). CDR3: CASSQGGGAAYF. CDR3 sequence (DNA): TGTGCCAGCAGCCAGGGCGGGGGGGCCGCGTATTTT.

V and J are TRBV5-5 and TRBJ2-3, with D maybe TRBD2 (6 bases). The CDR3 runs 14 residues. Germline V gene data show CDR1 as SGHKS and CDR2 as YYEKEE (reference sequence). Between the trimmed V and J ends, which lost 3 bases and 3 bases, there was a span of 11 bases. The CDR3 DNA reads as TGTGCCAGCAGCTCAGGGACTGTTACAGATACGCAGTATTTT. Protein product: CASSSGTVTDTQYF.

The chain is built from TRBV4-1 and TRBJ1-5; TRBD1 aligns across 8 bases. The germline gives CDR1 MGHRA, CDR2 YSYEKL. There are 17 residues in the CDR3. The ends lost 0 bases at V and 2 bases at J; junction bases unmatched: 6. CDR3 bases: TGCGCCAGCAGCCAAGAAAAGGTGGGACAGGGCAATCAGCCCCAGCATTTT. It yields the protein CASSQEKVGQGNQPQHF.

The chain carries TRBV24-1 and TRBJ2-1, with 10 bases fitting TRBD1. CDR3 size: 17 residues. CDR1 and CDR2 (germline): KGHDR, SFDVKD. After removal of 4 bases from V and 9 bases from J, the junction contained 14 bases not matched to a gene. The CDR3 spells CATSDPGKGQGKSEQFF. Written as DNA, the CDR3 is TGTGCCACCAGTGACCCCGGTAAGGGACAGGGGAAGAGTGAGCAGTTCTTC.

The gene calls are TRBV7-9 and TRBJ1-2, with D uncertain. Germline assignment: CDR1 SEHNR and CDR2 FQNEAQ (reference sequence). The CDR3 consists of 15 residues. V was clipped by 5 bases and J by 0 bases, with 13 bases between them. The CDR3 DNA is TGTGCCAGCAGCCCAGGCGTCAGTTCTAACTATGGCTACACCTTC. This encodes CASSPGVSSNYGYTF.

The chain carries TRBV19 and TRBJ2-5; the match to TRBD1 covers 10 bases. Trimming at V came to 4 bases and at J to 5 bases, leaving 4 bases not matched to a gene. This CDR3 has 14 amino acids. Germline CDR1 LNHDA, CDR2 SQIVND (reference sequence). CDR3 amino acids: CASSRGQGTETQYF. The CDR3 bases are TGTGCCAGTAGTAGGGGACAGGGGACGGAGACCCAGTACTTC.

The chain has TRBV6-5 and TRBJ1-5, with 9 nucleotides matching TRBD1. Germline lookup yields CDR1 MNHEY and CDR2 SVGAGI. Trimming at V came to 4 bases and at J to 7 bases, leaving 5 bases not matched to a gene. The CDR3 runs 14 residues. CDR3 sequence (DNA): TGTGCCAGCAGTTCTACAGGGGGCTGGCAGCCCCAGCATTTT. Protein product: CASSSTGGWQPQHF.

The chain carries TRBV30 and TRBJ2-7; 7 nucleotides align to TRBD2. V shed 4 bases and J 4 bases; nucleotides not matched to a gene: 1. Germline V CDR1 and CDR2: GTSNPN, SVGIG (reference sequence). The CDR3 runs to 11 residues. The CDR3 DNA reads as TGTGCCTGGAAGCGGGGATACGAGCAGTACTTC. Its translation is CAWKRGYEQYF.

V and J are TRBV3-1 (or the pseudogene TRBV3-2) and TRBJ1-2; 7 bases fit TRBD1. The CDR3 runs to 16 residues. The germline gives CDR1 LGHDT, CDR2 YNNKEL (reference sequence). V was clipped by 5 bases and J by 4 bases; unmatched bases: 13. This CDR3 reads CASSSNRQGQLYGYTF. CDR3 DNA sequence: TGTGCCAGCAGCTCAAACCGACAGGGTCAACTCTATGGCTACACCTTC.

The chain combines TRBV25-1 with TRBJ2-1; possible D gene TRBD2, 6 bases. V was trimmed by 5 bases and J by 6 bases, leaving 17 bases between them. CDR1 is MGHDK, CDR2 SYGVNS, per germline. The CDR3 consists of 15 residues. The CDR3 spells CASSSDRDSINEQFF. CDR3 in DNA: TGTGCCAGCAGTTCAGACCGGGACTCCATCAATGAGCAGTTCTTC.